The 17 T cell receptor beta chains presented below share a single source sample, sequenced in a study of blood T cell repertoires in COVID-19. Produced via immunoSEQ multiplex PCR; TCRdb's table is partial and in-frame only. The sample lists about 430,000 clones, around 91% occurring once. The material sequenced was PBMCs or T cells enriched from blood (not recorded which). These receptors were collected from a young man who had recovered from COVID-19.

CDR3 DNA: TGTGCCAGCAGGATGAGGCCAAGCGACTATGGCTACACCTTC. Protein product: CASRMRPSDYGYTF. V usage is TRBV25-1 and J usage is TRBJ1-2; D is unclear. V was trimmed by 6 bases and J by 3 bases, leaving 14 bases between them. Germline V gene sequence: CDR1 MGHDK, CDR2 SYGVNS. The CDR3 covers 14 residues.

This clone occurred once. The chain couples TRBV3-1 (or the pseudogene TRBV3-2) to TRBJ2-7, with 10 positions matching TRBD1. This CDR3 region has 15 residues. Trimming at V came to 3 bases and at J to 12 bases, leaving 14 bases not matched to a gene. Looked up from germline, CDR1 is LGHDT and CDR2 is YNNKEL (reference sequence). The chain's CDR3 is CASSHPGQGSRRWYF. The CDR3 DNA is TGTGCCAGCAGCCATCCGGGACAGGGGTCCCGAAGATGGTACTTC.

This clone was seen a single time. CDR3: CASSLEATNYGYTF. CDR3 nucleotide sequence: TGCGCCAGCAGCTTGGAAGCGACTAACTATGGCTACACCTTC. The chain couples TRBV5-1 to TRBJ1-2, with D hard to call. This CDR3 has 14 amino acids. CDR1 is SGHRS, CDR2 YFSETQ, per germline. Trimming removed 0 bases from V and 0 bases from J, with 6 bases in between.

The chain links TRBV5-4 to TRBJ2-1, with 8 nucleotides matching TRBD1. This CDR3 is 17 amino acids long. V was clipped by 6 bases and J by 5 bases; unmatched bases: 16. Germline CDR1 and CDR2: SGHNT and YYREEE (reference sequence). In nucleotides, the CDR3 is TGTGCCAGCACCTCAGACAGGGGTATTCGGGCCAACAATGAGCAGTTCTTC. It specifies CASTSDRGIRANNEQFF.

The genes are TRBV30 and TRBJ2-1; 9 positions match TRBD2. With 0 bases clipped from V and 9 bases from J, the junction kept 3 bases outside the gene matches. Germline CDR1 and CDR2: GTSNPN and SVGIG (reference sequence). The CDR3 has 13 amino acids. CDR3 loop: CAWSVLTSGEQFF. The CDR3 nucleotides read TGTGCCTGGAGTGTACTGACTAGCGGTGAGCAGTTCTTC.

The V and J genes are TRBV3-1 (or the pseudogene TRBV3-2) and TRBJ2-5; the match to TRBD2 covers 12 bases. The V and J ends lost 2 bases and 4 bases, in that order; junction bases with no gene match: 5. The CDR3 runs to 16 residues. CDR1 and CDR2 from the germline V gene are LGHDT and YNNKEL (reference sequence). The DNA for the CDR3 is TGTGCCAGCAGCCAACTAGCGGGAGGGCCCCCAGAGACCCAGTACTTC. It yields the protein CASSQLAGGPPETQYF.

This clone has only one observation. The V call is TRBV28, the J call TRBJ1-1; 7 bases line up with TRBD1. Unmatched junction bases numbered 3, after V lost 5 bases and J lost 0 bases. Looked up from germline, CDR1 is MDHEN and CDR2 is SYDVKM. The CDR3 is 14 amino acids. Here the CDR3 reads CASSIRGLNTEAFF. Here the CDR3 DNA reads TGTGCCAGCAGTATCAGGGGGTTGAACACTGAAGCTTTCTTT. The full variable domain, in which reference TRBV28 and TRBJ1-1 provide the parts outside the CDR3, is DVKVTQSSRYLVKRTGEKVFLECVQDMDHENMFWYRQDPGLGLRLIYFSYDVKMKEKGDIPEGYSVSREKKERFSLILESASTNQTSMYLCASSIRGLNTEAFFGQGTRLTVV.

J is TRBJ2-7 and V is TRBV5-5; 10 bases align to TRBD2. The length of the CDR3 is 15 residues. V shed 3 bases, J shed 2 bases, and the junction held 5 bases outside the gene matches. CDR1 is SGHKS and CDR2 is YYEKEE in the germline V gene (reference sequence). CDR3 amino acids: CASSSGLAEAYEQYF. In DNA, the CDR3 is TGTGCCAGCAGCTCAGGACTAGCGGAGGCCTACGAGCAGTACTTC.

This sequence joins TRBV5-4 and TRBJ2-7, with 7 bases that match TRBD2. The CDR3 spans 14 residues. V was clipped by 4 bases and J by 3 bases; unmatched bases: 7. The germline V gene encodes CDR1 SGHNT and CDR2 YYREEE (reference sequence). The CDR3 reads CASSRGLDIYEQYF. The CDR3 nucleotides read TGTGCCAGCAGCCGCGGACTAGATATCTACGAGCAGTACTTC.

The V gene is TRBV19, the J gene TRBJ1-1; weak D call: TRBD1 (5 bases). This CDR3 region has 12 residues. V was pared by 8 bases and J by 1 base, with 8 bases between. Germline V gene data show CDR1 as LNHDA and CDR2 as SQIVND (reference sequence). Here the CDR3 DNA reads TGTGCCAGTTTCAGGGAGAACACTGAAGCTTTCTTT. Protein: CASFRENTEAFF.

The V and J genes are TRBV10-3 and TRBJ2-7; 8 bases fit TRBD1. Germline V gene data show CDR1 as ENHRY and CDR2 as SYGVKD. This CDR3 contains 14 residues. The trim removed 4 bases at V and 0 bases at J, leaving 2 bases unmatched. This CDR3 is CAISGTGPSYEQYF. CDR3 DNA sequence: TGTGCCATCAGTGGGACAGGGCCCTCCTACGAGCAGTACTTC.

In DNA form, the CDR3 reads TGTGCCAGCAGTAACCCAGGGGGCACAGAGACCCAGTACTTC. As protein: CASSNPGGTETQYF. The chain recombines TRBV28 with TRBJ2-5, with 8 bases lining up with TRBD1. In germline, CDR1 is MDHEN, CDR2 SYDVKM. CDR3 length: 14 residues. After removal of 5 bases from V and 4 bases from J, the junction contained 6 bases not matched to a gene. The full variable domain, its missing parts supplied by reference TRBV28 and TRBJ2-5, is DVKVTQSSRYLVKRTGEKVFLECVQDMDHENMFWYRQDPGLGLRLIYFSYDVKMKEKGDIPEGYSVSREKKERFSLILESASTNQTSMYLCASSNPGGTETQYFGPGTRLLVL.

The chain employs TRBV6-6 and TRBJ2-2, with D perhaps matching TRBD1 (5 bases). Germline CDR1 and CDR2: MNHNY and SVGAGI (reference sequence). This CDR3 region has 14 residues. Trimming took 2 bases from V and 5 from J, leaving 9 bases between them. The DNA of the CDR3 is TGTGCCAGCAGTTACGACAGTGGGACCGGGGAGCTGTTTTTT. Its translation: CASSYDSGTGELFF.

The chain joins TRBV9 to TRBJ2-5, with 9 bases aligning to TRBD2. Germline CDR1 SGDLS, CDR2 YYNGEE. This CDR3 has 15 amino acids. Losses at the gene ends were 2 bases for V and 3 bases for J; bases not matched to a gene: 5. CDR3 in amino acids: CASSVTTSGEETQYF. The CDR3 region has the DNA TGTGCCAGCAGCGTCACGACTAGCGGAGAAGAGACCCAGTACTTC.

This rearrangement joins TRBV5-1 to TRBJ1-6; D not resolved. Trimming left V 4 bases short and J 4 bases short, with 15 bases between. The germline V gene encodes CDR1 SGHRS and CDR2 YFSETQ. This CDR3 spans 16 amino acids. CDR3 amino acids: CASSPEGGLYNSPLHF. In DNA form, the CDR3 reads TGCGCCAGCAGCCCTGAGGGAGGTCTGTATAATTCACCCCTCCACTTT.

The chain links TRBV6-5 to TRBJ1-2; 7 nucleotides agree with TRBD1. V trimming: 6 bases; J trimming: 7 bases; junction bases outside the gene matches: 5. This CDR3 is built from 12 residues. From germline, CDR1 is MNHEY and CDR2 SVGAGI. For the CDR3, the DNA is TGTGCCAGCAGCAGTAACAGGGGTGGCTACACCTTC. Its translation is CASSSNRGGYTF.

J is TRBJ1-5 and V is TRBV19, with D unclear. Trimming left V 6 bases short and J 0 bases short, with 24 bases between. The CDR3 has 19 amino acids. Germline V lookup: CDR1 LNHDA, CDR2 SQIVND (reference sequence). CDR3 coding DNA: TGTGCCAGTAGAATATCCGCGACTCCCATCGGTGATAGCAATCAGCCCCAGCATTTT. Protein: CASRISATPIGDSNQPQHF.